The clone carrying this T cell receptor beta chain appeared many times. This record belongs to a study of T-cell reconstitution after alpha-beta-depleted transplantation in children. During its preparation, the TCRbeta library received unique molecular identifiers. TCRdb redid the calling of the PCR reads with MiXCR, one entry per CDR3 protein. There are a few hundred thousand distinct CDR3 sequences in the sample; about a fifth occur only once, and approximately 3.9% lies in the top ten. Germline V gene data show CDR1 as WNHNN and CDR2 as SYGVQD (reference sequence). The V end lost 0 bases, the J end lost 7 bases, and 10 bases lay between the germline ends. The CDR3 is made up of 13 amino acids.

The TCR sequence derives from a human donor who donated a stem cell graft to a child with acute myeloid leukemia. The chain has TRBV10-1 and TRBJ2-7; no reliable D call. Sequenced here: PBMCs from the stem cell graft donor, sampled from the stem cell graft. The DNA of the CDR3 is TGCGCCAGCAGTGAGTCGAACATAAGGGAGCAGTACTTC. It translates to CASSESNIREQYF.